These 5 T cell receptor beta chains came from one sample sequenced in a study of blood T cells in healthy people across ages (dated by TCRdb to 2013 to 2016). Library construction relied on 5' RACE. Sequencing used an Illumina HiSeq 2500. A second 7 to 11 cycle PCR used a sample-barcoded 5' primer and a J-beta primer mix. TCRdb trimmed public reads at Q25 via fastp, called clones via MiXCR and kept in-frame beta chains. Under each unique CDR3 protein, matching rows form one entry showing the most common genes and DNA. This sample comprises about 1.4 million distinct CDR3 sequences, 59% of them detected only once. The biggest ten clones account for under 8.5% of the sample. Sequenced material: blood. These receptors all come from a man younger than 35 in good health.

The rearrangement joins TRBV4-1 to TRBJ2-7, with 10 bases lining up with TRBD2. The CDR3 runs to 17 residues. The V gene end was trimmed by 3 bases and the J gene end by 2 bases; junction bases not matched to a gene: 10. The germline gives CDR1 MGHRA, CDR2 YSYEKL. CDR3 region: CASSQTTGTSETYEQYF. CDR3 sequence (DNA): TGCGCCAGCAGCCAGACCACCGGGACTAGCGAAACCTACGAGCAGTACTTC.

This chain joins TRBV6-6 and TRBJ1-5; TRBD1 might be the D (6 bases). The germline V gene encodes CDR1 MNHNY and CDR2 SVGAGI (reference sequence). V lost 0 bases to trimming and J lost 7 bases, with 13 bases between them. This CDR3 spans 15 amino acids. CDR3 amino acids: CASSYSTGRGQPQHF. The CDR3 coding sequence is TGTGCCAGCAGTTACTCAACAGGGAGGGGGCAGCCCCAGCATTTT.

This clonotype was detected a few times. The chain couples TRBV15 to TRBJ2-7; D is perhaps TRBD1 (5 bases). The V end was cut by 4 bases, the J end by 3 bases, with 10 bases between. CDR3 size: 13 residues. Germline values: CDR1 LNHNV, CDR2 YYDKDF (reference sequence). The CDR3 loop is CATSKWGGYEQYF. The CDR3 coding sequence is TGTGCCACCAGCAAGTGGGGCGGCTACGAGCAGTACTTC.

The rearrangement joins TRBV4-1 to TRBJ2-1, with D unresolved. CDR1 is MGHRA and CDR2 is YSYEKL in the germline V gene. V gave up 1 base and J gave up 7 bases, with 14 bases separating them. CDR3 length equals 15 residues. Written as DNA, the CDR3 is TGCGCCAGCAGCCAAGGAGGCTCCCTAGTTAATGAGCAGTTCTTC. Amino acids: CASSQGGSLVNEQFF.

V usage is TRBV6-4 and J usage is TRBJ1-2; a weak D match, TRBD1 (5 bases). Germline V lookup: CDR1 MRHNA, CDR2 SNTAGT. Trimming removed 1 base from V and 10 bases from J, with 7 bases in between. The CDR3 totals 11 residues. CDR3 in amino acids: CASSDLGVYTF. As DNA, the CDR3 is TGTGCCAGCAGTGACTTGGGGGTCTACACCTTC.